A single sample gave rise to the 5 T cell receptor beta chains below, sequenced in a study of shared clonotypes between healthy human individuals. Assay used: immunoSEQ multiplex PCR; TCRdb lists only in-frame clones, some missing. The top ten clones hold approximately 11% of a sample with approximately 500,000 clones, 81% of them seen once. Source material: PBMCs. These receptors all stem from a middle-aged woman in good health. Some clones in this sample may be carry-over from other donors' samples.

About this clone itself: A much larger clone lies a single base off, so this may be a read error. This specimen includes other DNA sequences encoding the same CDR3. The rearrangement uses TRBV7-2 and TRBJ2-7; weak D call: TRBD2 (5 bases). This CDR3 region has 15 residues. Germline lookup yields CDR1 SGHTA and CDR2 FQGNSA. Written as DNA, the CDR3 is TGTGCCAGCAGCCTAGCTCGCGTCAGCTCCTACGAGCAGTACTTC. Translation gives CASSLARVSSYEQYF.

Turning to this clone: One base away lies a much larger clone, so this may be a sequencing read error. Other DNA sequences in the same sample also yield this CDR3. This chain joins TRBV5-1 and TRBJ2-3, with a weak D call TRBD2 (6 bases). CDR1 is SGHRS and CDR2 is YFSETQ in the germline V gene. V lost 2 bases and J 2 bases, leaving 9 bases between the germline ends. The CDR3 sequence is 14 residues long. CDR3 in amino acids: CASSFSGYTDTQYF. The CDR3 coding sequence is TGCGCCAGCAGCTTTAGCGGTTACACAGATACGCAGTATTTT.

The chain combines TRBV7-7 with TRBJ2-5; 10 nucleotides line up with TRBD2. Germline V gives CDR1 SSHAT, CDR2 FNYEAQ (reference sequence). The CDR3 extends over 15 amino acids. With V trimmed by 5 bases and J by 2 bases, 5 bases remained unmatched. CDR3 protein: CASSVLAGPQETQYF. The CDR3 nucleotides read TGTGCCAGCAGCGTACTAGCGGGACCTCAAGAGACCCAGTACTTC.

The V gene is TRBV11-3, the J gene TRBJ1-1; D is unresolved. Trimming stripped 3 bases from V and 0 bases from J, with 5 bases between. The CDR3 length is 13 residues. Looked up from germline, CDR1 is SGHNT and CDR2 is YENEEA. The CDR3 is CASSFSVNTEAFF. In DNA form, the CDR3 reads TGTGCCAGCAGCTTCTCGGTGAACACTGAAGCTTTCTTT.

In this sample, this clone turned up a few times. This probably arose from a read error, given a far larger clone one base away. Likely a read error: the CDR3 ends without its conserved phenylalanine or tryptophan. The chain has TRBV2 and TRBJ2-2; D gene ambiguous. This CDR3 has 11 residues. The germline V gene encodes CDR1 SNHLY and CDR2 FYNNEI. V was shortened by 7 bases and J by 8 bases, with 8 bases between the two germline ends. This CDR3 is CASTPWGELFL. DNA of the CDR3: TGTGCCAGCACCCCTTGGGGGGAGCTGTTTCTT.